This entry concerns a single T cell receptor (beta chain). The CDR3 has 12 residues. CDR1 SEHNR and CDR2 FQNEAQ come from the germline V gene (reference sequence). The data were produced by immunoSEQ multiplex PCR, yet TCRdb's version contains in-frame clones alone and is incomplete. Of tens of thousands of clones in the sample, around four fifths were seen once. This sample stems from a study of OX40 agonist ivuxolimab in advanced cancers. The chain recombines TRBV7-9 with TRBJ2-5; D call uncertain. The J call may be incorrect, as the DNA end agrees better with TRBJ2-7. The sequence was collected from an adult with an advanced solid tumor such as melanoma, head and neck, liver or kidney cancer. This specimen was CD4+ or CD8+ T cells sorted from blood, taken in a trial of the OX40 agonist ivuxolimab. The chain's CDR3 is CASSFSPYEQYF. The CDR3 nucleotides read TGTGCCAGCAGCTTCTCACCCTACGAGCAGTACTTC.